This T cell receptor beta chain was found in a study of radiation and T cells in renal cell carcinoma. Time point of the sample: baseline pretreatment blood. This sample's treatment: 15 Gy SBRT to primary tumor, nephrectomy 4 weeks later. Profiled with immunoSEQ multiplex PCR; TCRdb holds only in-frame clones, not every one. This sample has 130,000 or so clones; about 88% occur once, and the top ten carry approximately 12%. This clone was observed a handful of times. After removal of 2 bases from V and 6 bases from J, the junction contained 3 bases not matched to a gene. CDR1 is SEHNR, CDR2 FQNEAQ, per germline (reference sequence). This CDR3 spans 15 amino acids.

The genes are TRBV7-9 and TRBJ1-4, with 10 bases fitting TRBD1. The sequencing here drew on blood, taken from a patient whose treatment included radiotherapy and nephrectomy. The receptor was isolated from a woman in her fifties or sixties with renal cell carcinoma. As DNA, the CDR3 is TGTGCCAGCAGCTTACGTGGGACAGGGGATGAAAAACTGTTTTTT. Translated: CASSLRGTGDEKLFF. Based on the CDR3 plus reference TRBV7-9 and TRBJ1-4, the full variable domain is DTGVSQNPRHKITKRGQNVTFRCDPISEHNRLYWYRQTLGQGPEFLTYFQNEAQLEKSRLLSDRFSAERPKGSFSTLEIQRTEQGDSAMYLCASSLRGTGDEKLFFGSGTQLSVL.